This record covers a single T cell receptor beta chain. What it recognizes is unknown. Germline CDR1 reads SGHTA; CDR2 reads FQGNSA. Trimming took off 5 bases at V and 2 bases at J, with 8 bases between the two ends. The CDR3 is made up of 13 amino acids. Unique molecular identifiers were built into the TCR beta cDNA libraries. TCRdb itself ran the PCR reads through MiXCR, one entry per CDR3 protein. The sample lists about 820,000 distinct CDR3 sequences, around 50% occurring once. The source of the sample is a study of post-analysis software for immune sequencing data. At the level of the study: The cohort encompassed relapsing-remitting, secondary progressive and progressive-relapsing multiple sclerosis disease courses.

General study results and limits: The five TRBV segments detected at higher frequency in patients than in controls included TRBV5-6, TRBV5-1 and TRBV20-1.

The sequence was collected from a girl under 18 with multiple sclerosis. V is TRBV7-2 and J is TRBJ2-3; tentatively, D is TRBD2 (5 bases). The source material was blood. The CDR3 nucleotides read TGTGCCAGCAGCCGCGGGCCCACAGATACGCAGTATTTT. Translating gives CASSRGPTDTQYF.